Described below is a single T cell receptor beta chain sequence and its context. Antigen: not known. A history of autoimmune disease or systemic immunosuppression excluded patients. The germline gives CDR1 PRHDT, CDR2 FYEKMQ (reference sequence). The CDR3 spans 16 residues. Deletions cut 3 bases from V and 0 bases from J, with 12 bases between. The entry originates in a study of OX40 agonist ivuxolimab in advanced cancers. Turning to the study itself: Treatment received earlier with anti-PD-1, anti-PD-L1 or anti-CTLA-4 agents was allowed, and approximately 40% had some. Partial responses were achieved by three patients, one with hepatocellular carcinoma and two with cutaneous melanoma. Findings and caveats of the study: The antigen specificity of the peripheral T cells (those that were expanded) was not determined.

Repertoires were generated with immunoSEQ multiplex PCR, while TCRdb's copy carries only in-frame clones and drops some. The data show 75,000 to 95,000 clones, 80% to 90% seen once. The sample here was CD4+ or CD8+ T cells sorted from blood, taken in a trial of the OX40 agonist ivuxolimab. V usage is TRBV13 and J usage is TRBJ1-3; the D is unclear. This TCR was sampled from an adult with an advanced solid tumor such as melanoma, head and neck, liver or kidney cancer. The CDR3 here is CASSFVTAYSGNTIYF. The CDR3 nucleotides are TGTGCCAGCAGCTTCGTTACAGCTTACTCTGGAAACACCATATATTTT.